The text below deals with one T cell receptor beta chain. Its antigen is not known. The sample is drawn from a study of shared clonotypes between healthy human individuals. In germline, CDR1 is MNHEY, CDR2 SMNVEV (reference sequence). This CDR3 has 16 residues. Trimming pared 2 bases from V and 0 bases from J, leaving 10 bases between. Study-wide results and caveats: Richness estimates generally favored naive over memory subsets.

Division of CD4+ cells produced a CD45RA+ naive subset and a CD45RA-negative memory subset. Sequencing used immunoSEQ multiplex PCR; TCRdb keeps in-frame clones, though not all of them. Of approximately 1,500,000 clones in the sample, roughly 96% were seen once. This TCR was recovered from a man between 25 and 39 years old in good health. Sequencing used naive CD4+ T cells sorted from blood. Subset here: CD45RA+ positively selected. The chain recombines TRBV27 with TRBJ2-2; D not resolved. The CDR3: CASSLRPKANTGELFF. CDR3 nucleotides: TGTGCCAGCAGTTTAAGACCGAAAGCGAACACCGGGGAGCTGTTTTTT.